These 31 T cell receptor beta chains came from one sample sequenced in a study of CD8+CD57+ T cells in acquired aplastic anemia. The template for TCR beta VDJ and CDR3 sequence profiling was genomic DNA. In TCRdb, the reads were re-called with MiXCR into one record per CDR3 protein. The sample has about 170,000 distinct CDR3 sequences, roughly 63% seen once. Sequenced material: sorted CD4+, CD8+, or CD8+CD57+ T cells (not recorded which) from PBMCs. The receptor source for this set is a human donor in good health.

V gene TRBV19 combines with J gene TRBJ2-3; D assignment may be TRBD1 or TRBD2 (6 bases each). V was shortened by 7 bases and J by 6 bases, with 29 bases between the two germline ends. Germline assignment: CDR1 LNHDA and CDR2 SQIVND (reference sequence). The CDR3 is made up of 18 amino acids. CDR3 residues: CASNTGVGGTGPLDTQYF. The DNA for the CDR3 is TGTGCCAGTAATACAGGTGTGGGGGGCACAGGGCCCTTGGATACGCAGTATTTT.

The chain employs TRBV30 and TRBJ2-3, with 7 bases matching TRBD2. After removal of 0 bases from V and 4 bases from J, the junction contained 4 bases not matched to a gene. The CDR3 runs 14 residues. CDR1 is GTSNPN, CDR2 SVGIG, per germline (reference sequence). The CDR3 bases are TGTGCCTGGAGTGTGGCGGGAGCATCAGATACGCAGTATTTT. It is translated as CAWSVAGASDTQYF.

In its sample, this clonotype was seen many times. This sequence joins TRBV4-1 and TRBJ1-6, with D hard to call. Germline V CDR1 and CDR2: MGHRA, YSYEKL. The CDR3 length is 18 residues. Trimming took 0 bases from V and 8 from J, leaving 20 bases between them. DNA of the CDR3: TGCGCCAGCAGCCAAGATACCCGAGCCGGGAATGGCCATTCACCCCTCCACTTT. Translating it yields CASSQDTRAGNGHSPLHF.

The V call is TRBV2, the J call TRBJ2-7; D is ambiguous. Deletions cut 4 bases from V and 0 bases from J, with 16 bases between. This CDR3 spans 16 amino acids. The germline V gene encodes CDR1 SNHLY and CDR2 FYNNEI. CDR3 nucleotides: TGTGCCAGCAGTGTCTCGCTGAGCAAAAGCTCCTACGAGCAGTACTTC. Translating it yields CASSVSLSKSSYEQYF.

This clonotype was seen just once. Without the conserved terminal phenylalanine or tryptophan, this CDR3 likely stems from a read error. The chain combines TRBV6-1 with TRBJ1-1; 8 bases are a match to TRBD1. V was pared by 4 bases and J by 2 bases, with 6 bases of the junction left unmatched. The CDR3 contains 15 residues. Germline CDR1 is MNHNS and CDR2 is SASEGT. The CDR3 spells CASSATTGENTEAFL. The CDR3 DNA is TGTGCCAGCAGTGCAACGACAGGGGAAAACACTGAAGCTTTCCTT.

V and J are TRBV6-2 or TRBV6-3 and TRBJ2-3; D assignment may be TRBD1 or TRBD2 (5 bases each). Trimming took 2 bases from V and 0 from J, leaving 9 bases between them. The CDR3 spans 15 residues. Germline V gene sequence: CDR1 MNHEY, CDR2 SVGEGT. The CDR3 nucleotides read TGTGCCAGCAGTTACGGGGGAAGAAGCACAGATACGCAGTATTTT. It specifies CASSYGGRSTDTQYF.

This clonotype appeared a few times. The J gene is TRBJ2-5, the V gene TRBV7-6; TRBD1 is a possible D gene (5 bases). Near its end, the DNA agrees better with TRBJ2-7, so the J call may be wrong. The CDR3 is made up of 15 amino acids. Germline values: CDR1 SGHVS, CDR2 FNYEAQ. The CDR3 DNA reads TGTGCCAGCAGCTTAGCCCAAGGAAACAGGAACGAGCAGTACTTC. It translates to CASSLAQGNRNEQYF.

This clonotype was counted between two and nine times. The chain carries TRBV15 and TRBJ1-5; TRBD1 matches 10 bases. The CDR3 consists of 15 residues. Germline CDR1 is LNHNV and CDR2 is YYDKDF (reference sequence). Trimming cost V 3 bases and J 5 bases; bases outside gene matches: 4. Here the CDR3 reads CATSRSGTGDQPQHF. CDR3 coding DNA: TGTGCCACCAGCAGGAGCGGGACAGGGGATCAGCCCCAGCATTTT. The full variable domain, rest sourced from reference TRBV15 and TRBJ1-5, is DAMVIQNPRYQVTQFGKPVTLSCSQTLNHNVMYWYQQKSSQAPKLLFHYYDKDFNNEADTPDNFQSRRPNTSFCFLDIRSPGLGDTAMYLCATSRSGTGDQPQHFGDGTRLSIL.

This clonotype showed up many times. V usage is TRBV15 and J usage is TRBJ1-2; D is uncertain. Per germline, CDR1 LNHNV and CDR2 YYDKDF (reference sequence). Trimming removed 5 bases at V and 4 bases at J, with 20 bases between. The CDR3 contains 16 residues. The DNA of the CDR3 is TGTGCCACCAGCGGGATTTCTGGTGCGGGCGGCTATGGCTACACCTTC. This translates into CATSGISGAGGYGYTF.

This chain links TRBV20-1 with TRBJ1-2; D unresolved. The CDR3 totals 14 residues. CDR1 and CDR2 from the germline V gene are DFQATT and SNEGSKA (reference sequence). Between the trimmed V and J ends, which lost 4 bases and 0 bases, there was a span of 12 bases. CDR3 sequence: CSAIDGESNYGYTF. CDR3 DNA: TGCAGTGCTATAGATGGAGAGTCTAACTATGGCTACACCTTC.

The J gene is TRBJ2-7, the V gene TRBV7-9, with D possibly being TRBD2 (7 bases). V lost 5 bases to trimming and J lost 3 bases, with 23 bases between them. Germline-derived CDR1 and CDR2 are SEHNR and FQNEAQ (reference sequence). CDR3 length: 17 amino acids. CDR3 residues: CASSQGGGARGDYEQYF. CDR3 DNA: TGTGCCAGCAGCCAAGGGGGGGGGGCCAGGGGAGACTACGAGCAGTACTTC. Full variable domain (rest looked up from reference TRBV7-9 and TRBJ2-7): DTGVSQNPRHKITKRGQNVTFRCDPISEHNRLYWYRQTLGQGPEFLTYFQNEAQLEKSRLLSDRFSAERPKGSFSTLEIQRTEQGDSAMYLCASSQGGGARGDYEQYFGPGTRLTVT.

This chain joins TRBV25-1 and TRBJ1-1; a possible D gene is TRBD1 (6 bases). The CDR3 covers 16 residues. V was clipped by 3 bases and J by 3 bases, with 17 bases between them. The germline V gene encodes CDR1 MGHDK and CDR2 SYGVNS. The chain's CDR3 is CASSDQLQGRHTEAFF. The CDR3 DNA reads TGTGCCAGCAGTGACCAGCTCCAGGGGAGGCACACTGAAGCTTTCTTT.

Turning to this clonotype: This sequence may be a read error, since a much larger clone differs from it by one base. The chain employs TRBV5-8 and TRBJ2-1; 8 bases match TRBD2. The V segment lost 2 bases and the J segment 2 bases; nucleotides outside the gene matches: 12. Germline CDR1 is SGHTS and CDR2 is YDEGEE. CDR3 length: 18 amino acids. The CDR3 nucleotides read TGTGCCAGCAGCTTAGTTTTTTCGGGACTAGTGGCCTACAATGAGCAGTTCTTC. Protein: CASSLVFSGLVAYNEQFF. Based on the CDR3 plus reference TRBV5-8 and TRBJ2-1, the full variable domain is EAGVTQSPTHLIKTRGQQATLRCSPISGHTSVYWYQQALGLGLQFLLWYDEGEERNRGNFPPRFSGRQFPNYSSELNVNALELEDSALYLCASSLVFSGLVAYNEQFFGPGTRLTVL.

The chain uses TRBV20-1 and TRBJ2-7, with D possibly being TRBD2 (6 bases). There are 12 residues in the CDR3. The V gene lost 3 bases and the J gene lost 4 bases, with 10 bases spanning the gap. CDR1 is DFQATT, CDR2 SNEGSKA, per germline (reference sequence). The CDR3 protein is CSASGSGYEQYF. DNA for the CDR3: TGCAGTGCTAGCGGGAGCGGTTACGAGCAGTACTTC.

The rearrangement links TRBV6-5 to TRBJ2-5; D may match TRBD1 or TRBD2 (6 bases each). There are 16 residues in the CDR3. Per the germline V gene, CDR1 is MNHEY and CDR2 is SVGAGI. V lost 4 bases, J lost 1 base, and 16 bases lay in between. The CDR3 loop is CASSLGRGDTQETQYF. The DNA of the CDR3 is TGTGCCAGCAGTTTGGGTCGCGGGGACACCCAAGAGACCCAGTACTTC.

The V and J genes are TRBV10-2 and TRBJ2-5; 10 nucleotides match TRBD2. V was pared by 6 bases and J by 2 bases, with 18 bases of the junction left unmatched. Germline V gene lookup returns CDR1 WSHSY and CDR2 SAAADI. The CDR3 spans 19 residues. The CDR3 DNA sequence: TGCGCCAGCAGAGCTAGCGGGAGTCGAATATTGGATGAGCAAGAGACCCAGTACTTC. As protein: CASRASGSRILDEQETQYF.

The J gene is TRBJ2-7, the V gene TRBV20-1, with D perhaps matching TRBD1 (6 bases). V dropped 3 bases and J dropped 12 bases, with 15 bases sitting between them. The length of the CDR3 is 11 residues. From germline, CDR1 is DFQATT and CDR2 SNEGSKA (reference sequence). The CDR3 coding sequence is TGCAGTGCTAGTGGTACAGGGACATCGTACTTC. Translated: CSASGTGTSYF.

The chain recombines TRBV7-2 with TRBJ2-7; unclear D gene. The V gene's germline CDR1 is SGHTA and CDR2 FQGNSA. The CDR3 covers 15 residues. Trimming removed 5 bases at V and 0 bases at J, with 14 bases between. The CDR3 DNA follows: TGTGCCAGCAGCCCCCCCGGGTGGAGCTCCTACGAGCAGTACTTC. Residues: CASSPPGWSSYEQYF.

This clonotype was counted many times. The chain carries TRBV12-5 and TRBJ2-1, with D possibly being TRBD1 or TRBD2 (5 bases each). CDR1 is LGHNT and CDR2 is FRNRAP in the germline V gene. The CDR3 runs 13 residues. Trimming stripped 5 bases from V and 14 bases from J, with 19 bases between. CDR3 loop: CASGTQGTSQEFF. The DNA for the CDR3 is TGTGCTAGTGGTACTCAAGGGACCTCCCAGGAGTTCTTC.

With respect to this clonotype: The junction shows a germline mismatch at one end, possibly a read error. J is TRBJ1-6 and V is TRBV9; no clear D gene. Germline CDR1 is SGDLS and CDR2 is YYNGEE. This CDR3 has 14 residues. CDR3 bases: TGTGCCAGCAGGACCGGACCTGACAATTCACCCCCCCACTTT. Its translation: CASRTGPDNSPPHF.

The chain couples TRBV9 to TRBJ1-1; TRBD1 matches at 7 bases. Trimming cost V 0 bases and J 6 bases; bases outside gene matches: 5. This CDR3 contains 14 residues. Per the germline V gene, CDR1 is SGDLS and CDR2 is YYNGEE. The CDR3 reads CASSVAHGTAEAFF. The CDR3 DNA reads as TGTGCCAGCAGCGTAGCTCACGGGACAGCTGAAGCTTTCTTT.

This chain joins TRBV10-2 and TRBJ1-1, with TRBD1 matching over 8 bases. Germline-derived CDR1 and CDR2 are WSHSY and SAAADI. V was clipped by 11 bases and J by 3 bases; unmatched bases: 5. The CDR3 runs 12 residues. The DNA for the CDR3 is TGCGCCGTCCAGGGGGCGTACACTGAAGCTTTCTTT. This translates into CAVQGAYTEAFF.

This clonotype appeared many times. CDR3 sequence reads: CASSPPATYEQYF. The CDR3, as DNA: TGTGCCAGCAGCCCCCCGGCGACCTACGAGCAGTACTTC. The chain employs TRBV6-2 or TRBV6-3 and TRBJ2-7; D not certain. V lost 6 bases to trimming and J lost 2 bases, with 11 bases between them. CDR1 MNHEY and CDR2 SVGEGT come from the germline V gene. The CDR3 runs 13 residues.

V is TRBV12-3 or TRBV12-4 and J is TRBJ2-7, with 7 bases aligning to TRBD1. The CDR3 runs 13 residues. Losses at the gene ends were 5 bases for V and 5 bases for J; bases not matched to a gene: 6. The CDR3 bases are TGTGCCAGCAGTCCAATACAGGGGAACGAGCAGTACTTC. This codes for CASSPIQGNEQYF.

The chain carries TRBV20-1 and TRBJ2-7, with a tentative D call TRBD2 (5 bases). The germline V gene encodes CDR1 DFQATT and CDR2 SNEGSKA (reference sequence). This CDR3 comprises 16 residues. With 0 bases removed from V and 1 base from J, the gap between germline ends came to 16 bases. The DNA of the CDR3 is TGCAGTGCTAGAGATCTCGACGGACTCGATTCCTACGAGCAGTACTTC. Amino acid sequence: CSARDLDGLDSYEQYF.

This sequence joins TRBV10-3 and TRBJ2-7, with 12 positions matching TRBD2. The J segment lost 2 bases and the V segment lost 5 bases, leaving 1 base of the junction unmatched. Germline V gene sequence: CDR1 ENHRY, CDR2 SYGVKD. The CDR3 spans 14 residues. The CDR3 here is CAISRTSGTYEQYF. Here the CDR3 DNA reads TGTGCCATCAGTAGGACTAGCGGGACCTACGAGCAGTACTTC.

The J gene is TRBJ2-7, the V gene TRBV11-2, with TRBD1 matching 11 bases. CDR1 is SGHAT, CDR2 FQNNGV, per germline. Trimming at V came to 3 bases and at J to 6 bases, leaving 1 base not matched to a gene. This CDR3 has 13 residues. The CDR3 reads CASSFGTGGEQYF. CDR3 nucleotides: TGTGCCAGCAGCTTTGGGACAGGGGGCGAGCAGTACTTC. The whole variable domain, filled in from reference TRBV11-2 and TRBJ2-7, reads EAGVAQSPRYKIIEKRQSVAFWCNPISGHATLYWYQQILGQGPKLLIQFQNNGVVDDSQLPKDRFSAERLKGVDSTLKIQPAKLEDSAVYLCASSFGTGGEQYFGPGTRLTVT.

This chain uses TRBV2 with TRBJ1-5, with D perhaps TRBD1 (5 bases). The CDR3 consists of 16 residues. Germline CDR1 SNHLY, CDR2 FYNNEI. Trimming cost V 8 bases and J 1 base, with 18 bases left between them. The CDR3 spells CASQFQGLSSNQPQHF. CDR3 in DNA: TGTGCCAGCCAATTCCAGGGTCTTTCGAGCAATCAGCCCCAGCATTTT.

The chain combines TRBV2 with TRBJ1-4; weak D call: TRBD1 (6 bases). The V gene's germline CDR1 is SNHLY and CDR2 FYNNEI. V shed 6 bases and J shed 8 bases, with 16 bases lying between them. The CDR3 has 14 amino acids. CDR3 sequence reads: CASSRQDLGEKLFF. In DNA form, the CDR3 reads TGTGCCAGCAGCAGACAGGATCTGGGAGAAAAACTGTTTTTT.

This chain links TRBV29-1 with TRBJ1-6; 12 bases are shared with TRBD1. Germline values: CDR1 SQVTM, CDR2 ANQGSEA. J lost 14 bases, V lost 4 bases, and 3 bases had no gene match. The CDR3 contains 12 residues. The CDR3 is CSVVGTGGSLHF. CDR3 nucleotides: TGCAGCGTTGTAGGGACAGGGGGCTCCCTCCACTTT.

The rearrangement joins TRBV10-3 to TRBJ2-3; a weak D match, TRBD1 (5 bases). Germline lookup yields CDR1 ENHRY and CDR2 SYGVKD. The CDR3 is 15 amino acids. Trimming cost V 4 bases and J 0 bases, with 11 bases left between them. The CDR3 loop reads CAISASTASTDTQYF. In DNA form, the CDR3 reads TGTGCCATCAGTGCGTCGACAGCTAGCACAGATACGCAGTATTTT.